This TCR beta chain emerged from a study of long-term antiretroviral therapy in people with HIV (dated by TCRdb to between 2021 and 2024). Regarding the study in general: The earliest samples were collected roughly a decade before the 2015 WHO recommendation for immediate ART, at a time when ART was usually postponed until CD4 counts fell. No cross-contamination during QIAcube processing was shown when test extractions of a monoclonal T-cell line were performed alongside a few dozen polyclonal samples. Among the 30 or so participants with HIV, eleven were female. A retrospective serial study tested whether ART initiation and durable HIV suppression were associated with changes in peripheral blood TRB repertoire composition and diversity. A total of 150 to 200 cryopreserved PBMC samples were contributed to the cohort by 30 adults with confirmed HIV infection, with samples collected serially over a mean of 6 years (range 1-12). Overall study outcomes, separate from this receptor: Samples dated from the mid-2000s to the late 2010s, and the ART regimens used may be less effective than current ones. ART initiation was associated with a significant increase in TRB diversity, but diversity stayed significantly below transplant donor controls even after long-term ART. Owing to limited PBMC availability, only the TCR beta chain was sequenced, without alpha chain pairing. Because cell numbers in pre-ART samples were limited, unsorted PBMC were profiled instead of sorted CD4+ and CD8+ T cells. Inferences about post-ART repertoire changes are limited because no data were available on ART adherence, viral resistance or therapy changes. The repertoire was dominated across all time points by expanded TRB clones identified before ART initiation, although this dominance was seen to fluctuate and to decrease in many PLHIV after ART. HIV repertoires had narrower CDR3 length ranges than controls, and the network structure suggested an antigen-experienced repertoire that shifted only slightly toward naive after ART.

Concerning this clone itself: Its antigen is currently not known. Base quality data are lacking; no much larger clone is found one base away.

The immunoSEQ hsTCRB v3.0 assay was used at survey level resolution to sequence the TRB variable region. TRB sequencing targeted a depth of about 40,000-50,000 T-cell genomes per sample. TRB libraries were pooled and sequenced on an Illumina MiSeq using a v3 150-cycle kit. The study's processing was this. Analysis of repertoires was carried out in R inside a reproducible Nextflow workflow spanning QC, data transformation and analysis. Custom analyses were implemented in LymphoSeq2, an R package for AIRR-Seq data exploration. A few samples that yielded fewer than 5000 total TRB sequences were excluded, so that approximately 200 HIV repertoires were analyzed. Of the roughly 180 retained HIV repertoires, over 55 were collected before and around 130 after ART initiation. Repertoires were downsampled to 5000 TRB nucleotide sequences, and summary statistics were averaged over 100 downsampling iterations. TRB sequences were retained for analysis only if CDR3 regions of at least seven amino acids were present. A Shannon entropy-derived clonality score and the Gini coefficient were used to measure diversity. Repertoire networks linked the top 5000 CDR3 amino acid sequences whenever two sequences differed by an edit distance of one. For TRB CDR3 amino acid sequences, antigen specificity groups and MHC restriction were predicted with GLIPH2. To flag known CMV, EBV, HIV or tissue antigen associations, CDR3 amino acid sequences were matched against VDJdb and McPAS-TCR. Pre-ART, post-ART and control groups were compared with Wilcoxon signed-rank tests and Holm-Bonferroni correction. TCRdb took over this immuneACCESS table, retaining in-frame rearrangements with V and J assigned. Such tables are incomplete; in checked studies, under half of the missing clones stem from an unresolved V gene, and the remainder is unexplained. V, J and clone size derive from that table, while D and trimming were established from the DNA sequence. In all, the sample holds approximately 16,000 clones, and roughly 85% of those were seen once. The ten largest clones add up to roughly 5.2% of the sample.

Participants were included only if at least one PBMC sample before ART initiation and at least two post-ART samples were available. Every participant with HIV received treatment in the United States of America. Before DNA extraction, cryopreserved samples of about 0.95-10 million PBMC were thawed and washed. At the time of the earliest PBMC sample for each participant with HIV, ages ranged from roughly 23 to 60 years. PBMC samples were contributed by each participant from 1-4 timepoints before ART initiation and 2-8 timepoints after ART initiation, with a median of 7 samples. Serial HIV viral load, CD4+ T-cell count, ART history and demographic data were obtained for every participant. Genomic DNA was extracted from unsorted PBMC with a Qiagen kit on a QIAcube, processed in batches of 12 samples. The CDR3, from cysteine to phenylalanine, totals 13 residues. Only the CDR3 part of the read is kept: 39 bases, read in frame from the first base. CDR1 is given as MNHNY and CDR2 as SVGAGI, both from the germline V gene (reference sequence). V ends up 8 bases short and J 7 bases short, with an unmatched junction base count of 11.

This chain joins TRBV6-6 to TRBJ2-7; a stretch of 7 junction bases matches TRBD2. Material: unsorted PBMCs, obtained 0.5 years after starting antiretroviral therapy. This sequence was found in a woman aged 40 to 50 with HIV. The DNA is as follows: TGTGCCAGCGAAGCGGGACCCCACCTGGAGCAGTACTTC. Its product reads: CASEAGPHLEQYF.